The 22 T cell receptor beta chains in this list originate from one sample, sequenced in a study of blood T cells in healthy people across ages (dated by TCRdb to the mid-2010s). The library was made by 5' RACE. The sequencing machine was an Illumina HiSeq 2500. A second about 6 to 11 cycle PCR used a sample-barcoded 5' primer and a J-beta primer mix. TCRdb itself trimmed the public reads at Q25 with fastp, ran MiXCR and retained productive beta chains. Rows are combined by CDR3 protein, so each entry shows the most common genes and DNA. For this sample the table gives about 580,000 distinct CDR3 sequences, of which 45% to 55% were detected only once. The ten largest clones represent around 23% of the sample. The material sequenced was blood. These receptors all come from a man aged 80 or over in good health.

The chain combines TRBV20-1 with TRBJ2-3; tentatively, D is TRBD2 (6 bases). Germline CDR1 is DFQATT and CDR2 is SNEGSKA (reference sequence). Deletions cut 5 bases from V and 10 bases from J, with 25 bases between. This CDR3 is 15 amino acids long. The CDR3 bases are TGCAGTGCTCGGGACCCTAGCGAGATCGGTACGGCGCAGTATTTT. It encodes CSARDPSEIGTAQYF.

This clonotype turned up a few times. DNA for the CDR3: TGTGCCAGCAGTTACAGCGGGGGGCTGGGCACTGAAGCTTTCTTT. This sequence encodes CASSYSGGLGTEAFF. The chain links TRBV6-5 to TRBJ1-1; D may be TRBD1 (6 bases). V shed 2 bases and J shed 4 bases, with 14 bases lying between them. The CDR3 extends over 15 amino acids. Germline-derived CDR1 and CDR2 are MNHEY and SVGAGI.

There are many counts of this clonotype. V is TRBV6-6 and J is TRBJ2-5; the D gene is possibly TRBD2 (8 bases). With 10 bases removed from V and 4 bases from J, the gap between germline ends came to 22 bases. This CDR3 has 15 amino acids. Germline CDR1 is MNHNY and CDR2 is SVGAGI (reference sequence). The DNA of the CDR3 is TGTGCCATAAACAACGGGAGGGGGCTCACAGAGACCCAGTACTTC. As protein: CAINNGRGLTETQYF.

J is TRBJ2-7 and V is TRBV12-3 or TRBV12-4; TRBD2 agrees at 7 bases. The V and J ends lost 6 bases and 6 bases, in that order; junction bases with no gene match: 5. The CDR3 has 12 amino acids. Here the CDR3 DNA reads TGTGCCAGCAGCCAAGCGGGGCCCGAGCAGTACTTC. It is translated as CASSQAGPEQYF.

This clonotype was found many times. V and J are TRBV6-1 and TRBJ2-7; D possibly corresponds to TRBD1 (5 bases). The CDR3 contains 15 residues. The germline V gene has CDR1 MNHNS and CDR2 SASEGT. The V end was cut by 1 base, the J end by 3 bases, with 13 bases between. CDR3 sequence (DNA): TGTGCCAGCAGTGAAGGGGGCAGCCCCCTCTACGAGCAGTACTTC. It translates to CASSEGGSPLYEQYF.

Ten or more counts support this clonotype. The chain is built from TRBV7-2 and TRBJ1-2; D is uncertain. Germline V gene data show CDR1 as SGHTA and CDR2 as FQGNSA. V was pared by 4 bases and J by 5 bases, with 11 bases between. The CDR3 extends over 13 amino acids. The CDR3 nucleotides read TGTGCCAGCAGCTCCACGGGTGGTTATGGCTACACCTTC. Its protein is CASSSTGGYGYTF. Full variable domain (outside the CDR3, taken from reference TRBV7-2 and TRBJ1-2): GAGVSQSPSNKVTEKGKDVELRCDPISGHTALYWYRQSLGQGLEFLIYFQGNSAPDKSGLPSDRFSAERTGGSVSTLTIQRTQQEDSAVYLCASSSTGGYGYTFGSGTRLTVV.

The chain combines TRBV6-6 with TRBJ2-4; D remains unclear. V gave up 2 bases and J gave up 10 bases, with 15 bases separating them. Germline values: CDR1 MNHNY, CDR2 SVGAGI (reference sequence). The CDR3 contains 14 residues. CDR3 nucleotide sequence: TGTGCCAGCAGTTACCTCCTAGATCAGGCTATTCAGTACTTC. Translated, it gives CASSYLLDQAIQYF.

The chain uses TRBV7-3 and TRBJ2-4; the match to TRBD1 covers 9 bases. The J call is uncertain, as TRBJ2-7 better fits the DNA end. From germline, CDR1 is SGHTA and CDR2 FQGTGA. The CDR3 contains 18 residues. The DNA for the CDR3 is TGTGCCAGCAACCCACCCTGTTTCGGACAGGGGTTATTTCGCGAGCAGTACTTC. Its translation: CASNPPCFGQGLFREQYF.

With respect to this clonotype: A much larger clone differs from this one at a single base, so this may be a read error. The rearrangement joins TRBV6-6 to TRBJ2-1; D is perhaps TRBD1 (6 bases). The CDR3 runs 14 residues. The V gene's germline CDR1 is MNHNY and CDR2 SVGAGI (reference sequence). The CDR3 coding sequence is TGTGCCAGCAGTTCATCGGACAGTAACAATGGGCAGTTCTTC. Encoded protein: CASSSSDSNNGQFF.

V gene TRBV29-1 combines with J gene TRBJ2-5; D uncertain. Between the trimmed V and J ends, which lost 3 bases and 4 bases, there was a span of 6 bases. This CDR3 is 11 amino acids long. The germline CDR1 and CDR2 sequences are SQVTM and ANQGSEA. The DNA of the CDR3 is TGCAGCGTTGATTTAGCAGAGACCCAGTACTTC. This translates into CSVDLAETQYF.

This clonotype was observed a few times. The chain combines TRBV20-1 with TRBJ2-1; 8 nucleotides agree with TRBD2. Germline V lookup: CDR1 DFQATT, CDR2 SNEGSKA (reference sequence). After removal of 1 base from V and 3 bases from J, the junction contained 5 bases not matched to a gene. The CDR3 has 15 residues. The CDR3 here is CSARVAGGLYNEQFF. CDR3 sequence (DNA): TGCAGTGCTAGAGTTGCGGGGGGCCTCTACAATGAGCAGTTCTTC.

This clonotype was seen a handful of times. The rearrangement joins TRBV20-1 to TRBJ1-5, with D uncertain. From germline, CDR1 is DFQATT and CDR2 SNEGSKA (reference sequence). With 6 bases removed from V and 0 bases from J, the gap between germline ends came to 12 bases. CDR3 length: 14 amino acids. The CDR3: CSANVDYSNQPQHF. For the CDR3, the DNA is TGCAGTGCCAACGTCGATTATAGCAATCAGCCCCAGCATTTT.

This chain joins TRBV30 and TRBJ2-1, with TRBD2 identical over 8 bases. This CDR3 has 15 amino acids. V gave up 0 bases and J gave up 9 bases; unmatched junction bases: 10. CDR1 is GTSNPN, CDR2 SVGIG, per germline (reference sequence). CDR3 coding DNA: TGTGCCTGGAGTGTACTGGCGCTAGCGGGTAGTGAGCAGTTCTTC. It is translated as CAWSVLALAGSEQFF.

This clonotype appeared once. The chain combines TRBV3-1 with TRBJ1-1; maybe TRBD1 (5 bases). Trimming removed 6 bases at V and 5 bases at J, with 13 bases between. The CDR3 is 13 amino acids. Germline V lookup: CDR1 LGHDT, CDR2 YNNKEL (reference sequence). The CDR3 reads CASRGAMGTEAFF. The CDR3 DNA is TGTGCCAGCAGAGGGGCAATGGGGACTGAAGCTTTCTTT.

J is TRBJ2-7 and V is TRBV3-1, with unresolved D. Trimming took 6 bases from V and 5 from J, leaving 8 bases between them. Germline values: CDR1 LGHDT, CDR2 YNNKEL (reference sequence). This CDR3 is built from 11 residues. For the CDR3, the DNA is TGTGCCAGCAGTTTCGGTAACGAGCAGTACTTC. Translated, it gives CASSFGNEQYF.

The chain links TRBV6-5 to TRBJ1-1; no reliable D call. The CDR3 has 12 amino acids. Trimming left V 6 bases short and J 7 bases short, with 12 bases between. The germline V gene encodes CDR1 MNHEY and CDR2 SVGAGI. CDR3 DNA sequence: TGTGCCAGCAGGACCGGACGGGGTGAAGCTTTCTTT. Translating gives CASRTGRGEAFF.

This clonotype was seen more than once but under ten times. V gene TRBV7-3 combines with J gene TRBJ2-5; 9 nucleotides line up with TRBD1. With the DNA end fitting TRBJ2-7 better, the J assignment may be wrong. Germline loops: CDR1 SGHTA, CDR2 FQGTGA. The CDR3 has 15 amino acids. This CDR3 is CASSPSWDRAYEQYF. The CDR3 DNA is TGTGCCAGCAGCCCAAGCTGGGACAGGGCCTACGAGCAGTACTTC.

The V call is TRBV9, the J call TRBJ1-1; D is ambiguous. Trimming removed 1 base at V and 1 base at J, with 5 bases between. There are 13 residues in the CDR3. The germline V gene has CDR1 SGDLS and CDR2 YYNGEE. The CDR3 nucleotides are TGTGCCAGCAGCGTAAGAAGGAACACTGAAGCTTTCTTT. It is translated as CASSVRRNTEAFF. Full variable domain (outside the CDR3, taken from reference TRBV9 and TRBJ1-1): DSGVTQTPKHLITATGQRVTLRCSPRSGDLSVYWYQQSLDQGLQFLIQYYNGEERAKGNILERFSAQQFPDLHSELNLSSLELGDSALYFCASSVRRNTEAFFGQGTRLTVV.

This clonotype showed up just once. The V and J genes are TRBV7-3 and TRBJ2-5; the D gene is possibly TRBD2 (5 bases). V was shortened by 2 bases and J by 1 base, with 11 bases between the two germline ends. From germline, CDR1 is SGHTA and CDR2 FQGTGA. The CDR3 spans 15 residues. The CDR3 spells CASSLGPAAQETQYF. In nucleotides, the CDR3 is TGTGCCAGCAGCTTAGGGCCAGCGGCCCAAGAGACCCAGTACTTC.

In this sample, this clonotype turned up a few times. This chain uses TRBV24-1 with TRBJ2-1, with D maybe TRBD2 (5 bases). V lost 5 bases to trimming and J lost 8 bases, with 15 bases between them. The CDR3 loop spans 14 amino acids. The V gene's germline CDR1 is KGHDR and CDR2 SFDVKD. CDR3 bases: TGTGCCACCAGTGGGAGCGGTTTGTCGGATGAGCAGTTCTTC. Translation: CATSGSGLSDEQFF.

The V gene is TRBV10-1, the J gene TRBJ2-3; D gene unclear. Germline V gene data show CDR1 as WNHNN and CDR2 as SYGVQD (reference sequence). With 2 bases removed from V and 8 bases from J, the gap between germline ends came to 5 bases. This CDR3 contains 11 residues. The CDR3 is CASSEEVTQYF. The CDR3 nucleotides are TGCGCCAGCAGTGAGGAGGTTACGCAGTATTTT.

As for this clonotype: A much larger clone is a single base away; this may be a read error. The V and J genes are TRBV6-6 and TRBJ2-7; 9 bases are a match to TRBD1. The trim removed 2 bases at V and 5 bases at J, leaving 7 bases unmatched. The CDR3 contains 15 residues. Germline V gives CDR1 MNHNY, CDR2 SVGAGI (reference sequence). The CDR3 bases are TGTGCCAGCAGTTACCTTGTTGGGACAGGGAACGAGCAGTACTTC. Residues: CASSYLVGTGNEQYF.